This note documents a single T cell receptor beta chain sequence. Its antigen is not known. V was shortened by 0 bases and J by 9 bases, with 8 bases between the two germline ends. The germline gives CDR1 LGHDT, CDR2 YNNKEL (reference sequence). The CDR3 loop spans 12 amino acids. The sample is drawn from a study of blood T cells in healthy people across ages. Regarding the study as a whole: Estimates based on one million T cells were treated as lower bounds.

Next came a second PCR, run for roughly 7 to 12 cycles, which used a sample-barcoded 5' primer along with a J-beta primer mix. TCRdb called the 5' RACE reads again in MiXCR, with one record for every CDR3 protein. The repertoire holds 550,000 to 750,000 distinct CDR3 sequences, with 20% to 25% as singletons. The gene calls are TRBV3-1 and TRBJ1-2, with unresolved D. Material: blood. This clonotype was obtained from a man between 65 and 85 years old in good health. CDR3: CASSQDVASYTF. In nucleotides, the CDR3 is TGTGCCAGCAGCCAAGATGTAGCGAGCTACACCTTC.